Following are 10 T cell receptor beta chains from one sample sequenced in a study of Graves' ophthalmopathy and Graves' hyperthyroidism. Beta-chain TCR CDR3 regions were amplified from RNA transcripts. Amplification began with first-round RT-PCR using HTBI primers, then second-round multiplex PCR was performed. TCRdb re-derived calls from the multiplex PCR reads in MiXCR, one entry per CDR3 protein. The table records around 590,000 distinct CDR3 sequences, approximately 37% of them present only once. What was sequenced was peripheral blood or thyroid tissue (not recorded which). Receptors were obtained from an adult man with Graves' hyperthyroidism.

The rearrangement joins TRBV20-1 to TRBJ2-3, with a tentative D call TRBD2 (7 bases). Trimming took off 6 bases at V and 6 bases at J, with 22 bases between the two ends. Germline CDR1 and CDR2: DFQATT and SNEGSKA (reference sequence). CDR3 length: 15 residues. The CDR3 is CSASLTRGAVDTQYF. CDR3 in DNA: TGCAGTGCCTCTCTTACTCGGGGGGCCGTGGATACGCAGTATTTT.

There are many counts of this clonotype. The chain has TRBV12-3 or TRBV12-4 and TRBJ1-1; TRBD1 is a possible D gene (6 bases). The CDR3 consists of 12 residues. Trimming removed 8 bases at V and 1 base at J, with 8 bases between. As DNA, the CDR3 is TGTGCCAGCCGGGACAAGAACACTGAAGCTTTCTTT. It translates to CASRDKNTEAFF.

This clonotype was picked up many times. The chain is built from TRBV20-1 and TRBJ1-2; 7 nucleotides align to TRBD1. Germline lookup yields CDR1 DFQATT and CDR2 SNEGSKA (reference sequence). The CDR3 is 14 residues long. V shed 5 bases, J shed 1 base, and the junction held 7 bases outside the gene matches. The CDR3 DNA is TGCAGTGCTGGGATCCGGGACAGTAACTATGGCTACACCTTC. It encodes CSAGIRDSNYGYTF.

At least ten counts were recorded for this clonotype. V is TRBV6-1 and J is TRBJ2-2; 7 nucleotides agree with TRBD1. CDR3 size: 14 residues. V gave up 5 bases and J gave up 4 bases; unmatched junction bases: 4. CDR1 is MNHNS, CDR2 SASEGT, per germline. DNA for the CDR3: TGTGCCAGCAGTCAGGACAGGACCACCGGGGAGCTGTTTTTT. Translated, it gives CASSQDRTTGELFF.

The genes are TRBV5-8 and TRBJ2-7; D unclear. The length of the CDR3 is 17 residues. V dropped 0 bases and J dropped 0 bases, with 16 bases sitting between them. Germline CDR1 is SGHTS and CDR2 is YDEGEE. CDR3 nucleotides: TGTGCCAGCAGCTTGGTTCGTGCAGGCATCCTCTCCTACGAGCAGTACTTC. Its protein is CASSLVRAGILSYEQYF.

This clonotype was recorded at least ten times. The CDR3 DNA is TGTGCCAGTAGGAAGGACAGACAGGGGACAAGCAATCAGCCCCAGCATTTT. Translation gives CASRKDRQGTSNQPQHF. The chain links TRBV19 to TRBJ1-5, with 8 bases identical to TRBD1. Per the germline V gene, CDR1 is LNHDA and CDR2 is SQIVND (reference sequence). V was clipped by 6 bases and J by 1 base; unmatched bases: 11. The CDR3 sequence is 17 residues long.

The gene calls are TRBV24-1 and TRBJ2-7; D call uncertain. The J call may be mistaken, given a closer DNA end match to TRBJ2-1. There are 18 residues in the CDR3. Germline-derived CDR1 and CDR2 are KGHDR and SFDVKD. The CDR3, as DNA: TGTGCCACCAGCGGACGGGCAGGTGGGGTGAGCTCCTACAATGAGCAGTTCTTC. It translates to CATSGRAGGVSSYNEQFF.

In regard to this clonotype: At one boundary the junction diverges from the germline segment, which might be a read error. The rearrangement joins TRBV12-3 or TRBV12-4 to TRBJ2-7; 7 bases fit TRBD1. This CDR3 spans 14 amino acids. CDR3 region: CASSSDRVVNEQHF. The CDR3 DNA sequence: TGTGCCAGCAGTTCCGACAGGGTTGTCAACGAGCAGCACTTC.

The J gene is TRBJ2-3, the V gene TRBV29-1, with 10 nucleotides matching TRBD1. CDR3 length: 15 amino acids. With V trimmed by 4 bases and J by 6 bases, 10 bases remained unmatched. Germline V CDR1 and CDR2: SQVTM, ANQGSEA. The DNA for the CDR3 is TGCAGCGTTGCATCGGGACAGGGGAGGAGGGATACGCAGTATTTT. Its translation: CSVASGQGRRDTQYF.

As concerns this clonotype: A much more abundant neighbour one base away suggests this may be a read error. CDR3 coding DNA: TGTGCCAGCAGCTCGCCCCCAGAGACCTATGGCTACACCTTC. This sequence encodes CASSSPPETYGYTF. V gene TRBV5-4 combines with J gene TRBJ1-2, with D hard to call. The V end lost 3 bases, the J end lost 4 bases, and 13 bases lay between the germline ends. This CDR3 is 14 amino acids long. CDR1 and CDR2 from the germline V gene are SGHNT and YYREEE (reference sequence).